This is a list of T cell receptor beta chains from one sample in a study of T cells after yellow fever vaccination. TCRdb passed the 5' RACE reads through MiXCR, listing each CDR3 protein once. The sample lists some 670,000 distinct CDR3 sequences, roughly an eighth occurring once. Sequencing was performed on PBMCs, taken on the day of the yellow fever booster vaccination. These receptor sequences come from a man younger than 40 who received the YFV17D yellow fever vaccine. The CDR3 runs from the conserved cysteine through the conserved F or W. A D gene is named only where the DNA matches it firmly. Size is omitted from some rows. Given values are once, few, many or a class for expanded clones.

D,size,V,J,CDR3,DNA
TRBD1,few,TRBV6-5,TRBJ2-1,CASSLGQGGINEQFF,TGTGCCAGCAGTTTGGGACAGGGGGGGATCAATGAGCAGTTCTTC
TRBD2,few,TRBV25-1,TRBJ2-1,CASSELTNLGLAGQEQFF,TGTGCCAGCAGTGAATTAACGAATCTGGGACTAGCGGGACAGGAGCAGTTCTTC
NA,NA,TRBV20-1,TRBJ2-3,CSAPHWRGRRDTQYF,TGCAGTGCCCCCCATTGGAGGGGGCGCAGAGATACGCAGTATTTT
TRBD2,NA,TRBV20-1,TRBJ2-2,CSASPGSGTGELFF,TGCAGTGCTAGTCCAGGTAGCGGGACCGGGGAGCTGTTTTTT
TRBD2,NA,TRBV5-1,TRBJ2-7,CASSESGTSGRAWNEQYF,TGCGCCAGCAGCGAATCCGGGACTAGCGGGAGGGCCTGGAACGAGCAGTACTTC
NA,few,TRBV20-1,TRBJ1-6,CSARRTLTDSPLHF,TGCAGTGCTAGAAGGACACTTACTGATTCACCCCTCCACTTT
NA,NA,TRBV3-1,TRBJ1-3,CASSKGGPGNTIYF,TGTGCCAGCAGCAAGGGGGGACCTGGAAACACCATATATTTT
TRBD2,few,TRBV7-6,TRBJ2-5,CASSLSSGRGRETQYF,TGTGCCAGCAGCTTATCTAGCGGGAGGGGCAGAGAGACCCAGTACTTC
TRBD2,few,TRBV7-2,TRBJ2-5,CASTRGERETQYF,TGTGCCAGCACTCGGGGGGAGCGGGAGACCCAGTACTTC
NA,few,TRBV18,TRBJ2-5,CASSPRRGETQYF,TGTGCCAGCTCACCACGGCGAGGAGAGACCCAGTACTTC
TRBD1,few,TRBV19,TRBJ2-7,CASSIHRGNEQYF,TGTGCCAGTAGTATTCACAGGGGCAACGAGCAGTACTTC
NA,few,TRBV9,TRBJ2-5,CASSVGGQLAEGTQYF,TGTGCCAGCAGCGTAGGAGGCCAGCTGGCCGAAGGGACCCAGTACTTC
TRBD1,few,TRBV3-1,TRBJ2-5,CASIRRGQRQETQYF,TGTGCCAGCATCCGCAGGGGGCAGCGGCAAGAGACCCAGTACTTC
TRBD2,few,TRBV7-2,TRBJ2-7,CASSKGLAREQYF,TGTGCCAGCAGCAAGGGACTAGCTCGCGAGCAGTACTTC
TRBD1,NA,TRBV15,TRBJ2-3,CATSRGISLGTAFRTDTQYF,TGTGCCACCAGCAGAGGGATCTCACTCGGGACAGCCTTTCGAACAGATACGCAGTATTTT
NA,NA,TRBV7-2,TRBJ1-6,CASTWGGGINSPLHF,TGTGCCAGCACGTGGGGGGGGGGAATCAATTCACCCCTCCACTTT
NA,few,TRBV25-1,TRBJ2-2,CASSEASSVGELFF,TGTGCCAGCAGTGAGGCTAGTTCAGTGGGGGAGCTGTTTTTT
TRBD2,NA,TRBV5-1,TRBJ2-1,CASSLNTGVAGGEQFF,TGCGCCAGCAGCTTGAATACAGGGGTAGCGGGAGGTGAGCAGTTCTTC
NA,NA,TRBV4-2,TRBJ2-3,CASSQDASTDTQYF,TGTGCCAGCAGCCAAGACGCCAGCACAGATACGCAGTATTTT
NA,NA,TRBV6-5,TRBJ2-7,CASSYRRGYEQYF,TGTGCCAGCAGTTACCGGCGGGGCTACGAGCAGTACTTC
NA,few,TRBV20-1,TRBJ2-3,CSARALRAGTSTDTQYF,TGCAGTGCTAGGGCTCTTCGCGCGGGAACTAGCACAGATACGCAGTATTTT
NA,many,TRBV12-3/TRBV12-4,TRBJ2-1,CASSRDSSSYNEQFF,TGTGCCAGCAGTCGCGACAGTAGCTCCTACAATGAGCAGTTCTTC
NA,NA,TRBV29-1,TRBJ1-3,CSGGYDASGNTIYF,TGCAGCGGGGGGTACGACGCCTCTGGAAACACCATATATTTT
NA,NA,TRBV6-5,TRBJ2-2,CASSYPYYRAGGGELFF,TGTGCCAGCAGTTACCCGTATTACAGGGCGGGTGGCGGGGAGCTGTTTTTT
NA,few,TRBV7-2,TRBJ1-3,CASSSQFSGNTIYF,TGTGCCAGCAGCTCACAGTTCTCTGGAAACACCATATATTTT
NA,many,TRBV12-3/TRBV12-4,TRBJ2-1,CASGPLGGNEQFF,TGTGCCAGCGGACCCCTGGGGGGTAATGAGCAGTTCTTC
TRBD1,few,TRBV10-1,TRBJ2-1,CASREGQGARGGWSEQFF,TGCGCCAGCCGTGAGGGACAGGGGGCTCGTGGTGGCTGGTCTGAGCAGTTCTTC
TRBD1,many,TRBV7-6,TRBJ2-7,CASSTGTGTYEQYF,TGTGCCAGCAGCACCGGGACAGGGACCTACGAGCAGTACTTC
NA,NA,TRBV7-2,TRBJ2-7,CASSLSSLGEQYF,TGTGCCAGCAGCTTAAGTTCCCTGGGCGAGCAGTACTTC
TRBD1,few,TRBV7-2,TRBJ2-3,CASSPGLRGPTDTQYF,TGTGCCAGCAGCCCGGGGTTGAGGGGGCCTACAGATACGCAGTATTTT
NA,few,TRBV7-6,TRBJ2-5,CASSLAGIQETQYF,TGTGCCAGCAGCTTAGCGGGAATCCAAGAGACCCAGTACTTC
NA,NA,TRBV6-5,TRBJ2-6,CASSYDSSGANVLTF,TGTGCCAGCAGTTACGACAGCTCTGGGGCCAACGTCCTGACTTTC
NA,NA,TRBV7-9,TRBJ1-5,CASSLSIGNQPQHF,TGTGCCAGCAGCTTATCTATTGGCAATCAGCCCCAGCATTTT
TRBD2,NA,TRBV14,TRBJ2-1,CASSQDNSGLYNEQFF,TGTGCCAGCAGCCAAGATAATAGCGGGTTGTACAATGAGCAGTTCTTC
TRBD1,few,TRBV12-3/TRBV12-4,TRBJ2-1,CASSSQGATYNEQFF,TGTGCCAGCAGTTCGCAGGGGGCAACCTACAATGAGCAGTTCTTC
NA,few,TRBV4-3,TRBJ1-4,CASSQGGAGLGRKLFF,TGCGCCAGCAGCCAAGGGGGGGCAGGACTGGGGAGAAAACTGTTTTTT
NA,NA,TRBV5-1,TRBJ2-3,CASSLDLQGDTQYF,TGCGCCAGCAGCTTGGATTTACAGGGCGATACGCAGTATTTT
TRBD1,few,TRBV20-1,TRBJ1-1,CSADPDRGGSLGTEAFF,TGCAGTGCCGACCCTGACAGGGGAGGATCTTTGGGCACTGAAGCTTTCTTT
TRBD2,NA,TRBV15,TRBJ2-5,CATSRDPTSGRAETQYF,TGTGCCACCAGCAGAGATCCGACTAGCGGGAGGGCAGAGACCCAGTACTTC
NA,few,TRBV11-2,TRBJ2-1,CASSLASMLRDPANEQFF,TGTGCCAGCAGCTTAGCCTCTATGCTGAGGGATCCGGCGAATGAGCAGTTCTTC